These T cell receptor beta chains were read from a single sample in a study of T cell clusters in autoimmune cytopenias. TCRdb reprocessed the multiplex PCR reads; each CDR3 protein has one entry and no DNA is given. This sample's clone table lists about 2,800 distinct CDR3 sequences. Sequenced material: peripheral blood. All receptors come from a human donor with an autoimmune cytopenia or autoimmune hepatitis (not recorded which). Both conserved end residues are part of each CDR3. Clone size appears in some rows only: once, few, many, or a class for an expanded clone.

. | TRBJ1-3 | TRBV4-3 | CASSQAQSSGNTIYF
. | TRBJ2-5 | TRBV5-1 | CASRVGQGARQETQYF
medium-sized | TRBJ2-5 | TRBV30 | CAWSPLGRTETQYF
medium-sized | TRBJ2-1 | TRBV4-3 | CASSQFRDFDNEQFF
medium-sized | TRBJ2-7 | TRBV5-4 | CASRPGQGSGEQYF
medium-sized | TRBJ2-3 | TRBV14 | CASSHPTTDTQYF
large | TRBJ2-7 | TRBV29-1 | CSVEGTAPSGREQYF
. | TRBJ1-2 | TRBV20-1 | CSAVPSEGYTF
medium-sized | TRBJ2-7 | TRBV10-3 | CAISESTNYEQYF
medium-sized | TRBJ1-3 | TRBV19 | CASKGGASSGNTIYF
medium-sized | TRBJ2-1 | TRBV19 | CASKDRVYYNEQFF
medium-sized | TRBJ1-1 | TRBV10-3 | CAIRSDSEAFF
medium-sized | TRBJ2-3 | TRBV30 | CAWSKQGTSTDTQYF
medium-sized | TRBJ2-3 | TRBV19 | CASSIRDTGDTQYF
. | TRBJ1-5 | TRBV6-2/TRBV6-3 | CATRPGGYSNQPQHF
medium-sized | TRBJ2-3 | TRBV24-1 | CATSDPRGTDTQYF
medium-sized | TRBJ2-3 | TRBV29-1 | CSVARTGGSDTQYF
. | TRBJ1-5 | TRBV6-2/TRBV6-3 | CASSLGGWPGGLQPQHF
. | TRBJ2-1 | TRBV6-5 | CASTGTGHNEQFF
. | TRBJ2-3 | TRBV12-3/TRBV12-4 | CASGLVRDGSGATDTQYF
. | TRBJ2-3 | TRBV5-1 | CASSFRGLGTDTQYF
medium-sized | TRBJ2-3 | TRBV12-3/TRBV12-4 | CASKGLAGQTADTQYF
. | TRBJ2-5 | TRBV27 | CASRQTGGEWETQYF
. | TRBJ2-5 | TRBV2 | CASSVRVQETQYF
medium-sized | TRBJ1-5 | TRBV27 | CASSRRQGNQPQHF
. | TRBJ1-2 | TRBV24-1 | CATGTGNGGYTF
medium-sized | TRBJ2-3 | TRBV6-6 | CASSYSETGVTDTQYF
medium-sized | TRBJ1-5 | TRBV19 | CASSIEHRGGQPQHF